The 11 T cell receptor beta chains below were found in one sample sequenced in a study of blood T cell repertoires in COVID-19. This table comes from immunoSEQ multiplex PCR, and its TCRdb copy is limited to in-frame clones, with some not included. The sample lists around 180,000 clones; about four fifths were seen once. The sample comprised PBMCs or T cells enriched from blood (not recorded which). These receptors came from a man in his fifties who had recovered from COVID-19.

The table lists this clone with a count of one. V is TRBV10-3 and J is TRBJ1-1; TRBD1 matches 11 bases. The CDR3 loop spans 15 amino acids. CDR1 is ENHRY, CDR2 SYGVKD, per germline. After removal of 2 bases from V and 1 base from J, the junction contained 0 bases not matched to a gene. Written as DNA, the CDR3 is TGTGCCATCAGTGAGGGGACAGGGGGGAACACTGAAGCTTTCTTT. This translates into CAISEGTGGNTEAFF.

V usage is TRBV29-1 and J usage is TRBJ2-1, with 9 bases fitting TRBD2. Unmatched junction bases numbered 7, after V lost 4 bases and J lost 9 bases. Germline assignment: CDR1 SQVTM and CDR2 ANQGSEA. This CDR3 has 13 residues. In DNA form, the CDR3 reads TGCAGCGTTGGGCGGGGGGGCCCTGGTGAGCAGTTCTTC. It codes for CSVGRGGPGEQFF.

V usage is TRBV10-3 and J usage is TRBJ2-7, with TRBD1 identical over 11 bases. The J segment lost 3 bases and the V segment lost 5 bases, leaving 3 bases of the junction unmatched. The CDR3 extends over 14 amino acids. Germline V lookup: CDR1 ENHRY, CDR2 SYGVKD. CDR3 nucleotide sequence: TGTGCCATCAGTTCCGGGACAGGGGGCTACGAGCAGTACTTC. Protein product: CAISSGTGGYEQYF.

Here the CDR3 DNA reads TGCGCCAGCAGCTTGGTTAGGGAGGACACTGAAGCTTTCTTT. Translating it yields CASSLVREDTEAFF. The chain recombines TRBV5-1 with TRBJ1-1, with D unresolved. Germline CDR1 SGHRS, CDR2 YFSETQ. The germline V and J ends were trimmed by 0 bases and 3 bases, with 9 bases remaining between them. The CDR3 runs 14 residues.

The chain carries TRBV5-4 and TRBJ1-6; 8 bases are a match to TRBD1. CDR3 length: 16 residues. Per germline, CDR1 SGHNT and CDR2 YYREEE (reference sequence). V lost 4 bases and J lost 0; bases outside the gene matches: 3. CDR3 amino acids: CASSRDRSSYNSPLHF. The CDR3 DNA follows: TGTGCCAGCAGCCGGGACAGGAGCTCCTATAATTCACCCCTCCACTTT.

The chain links TRBV10-3 to TRBJ1-1; possible D gene TRBD1, 5 bases. Per germline, CDR1 ENHRY and CDR2 SYGVKD. This CDR3 is built from 13 residues. The V end was cut by 3 bases, the J end by 12 bases, with 17 bases between. The CDR3 DNA is TGTGCCATCAGTGAACGAGGGAGGGGTGATACTTTCTTT. Its protein is CAISERGRGDTFF.

The chain employs TRBV18 and TRBJ1-1, with 7 nucleotides matching TRBD1. The germline gives CDR1 KGHSH, CDR2 LQKENI. The CDR3 contains 17 residues. The trim removed 0 bases at V and 4 bases at J, leaving 11 bases unmatched. The CDR3 protein is CASSPPGRRGLGTEAFF. The CDR3 nucleotides are TGTGCCAGCTCACCACCGGGCAGGAGGGGGCTGGGCACTGAAGCTTTCTTT.

The chain combines TRBV5-5 with TRBJ2-2, with 10 bases lining up with TRBD2. In germline, CDR1 is SGHKS, CDR2 YYEKEE (reference sequence). CDR3 length: 16 amino acids. Unmatched junction bases numbered 5, after V lost 0 bases and J lost 6 bases. CDR3 amino acids: CASSLGAGGPSGELFF. CDR3 in DNA: TGTGCCAGCAGCTTGGGAGCGGGGGGGCCTTCCGGGGAGCTGTTTTTT.

V usage is TRBV28 and J usage is TRBJ1-3, with 8 bases aligning to TRBD1. V trimming: 4 bases; J trimming: 4 bases; junction bases outside the gene matches: 6. CDR3 length: 15 residues. CDR1 is MDHEN, CDR2 SYDVKM, per germline. The CDR3 region is CASSSPTGAGNTIYF. In nucleotides, the CDR3 is TGTGCCAGCAGTTCCCCGACAGGGGCCGGAAACACCATATATTTT. The full variable domain, with the rest looked up from reference TRBV28 and TRBJ1-3, is DVKVTQSSRYLVKRTGEKVFLECVQDMDHENMFWYRQDPGLGLRLIYFSYDVKMKEKGDIPEGYSVSREKKERFSLILESASTNQTSMYLCASSSPTGAGNTIYFGEGSWLTVV.

The chain couples TRBV27 to TRBJ2-1; 11 bases match TRBD2. Germline assignment: CDR1 MNHEY and CDR2 SMNVEV (reference sequence). The V and J ends lost 7 bases and 7 bases, in that order; junction bases with no gene match: 9. The CDR3 is made up of 15 amino acids. The CDR3 protein is CASTQIAGGINEQFF. DNA for the CDR3: TGTGCCAGCACCCAAATAGCGGGGGGGATTAATGAGCAGTTCTTC.

V gene TRBV24-1 combines with J gene TRBJ1-6, with TRBD1 matching 11 bases. Germline CDR1 is KGHDR and CDR2 is SFDVKD. CDR3 length: 16 amino acids. Unmatched junction bases numbered 8, after V lost 7 bases and J lost 7 bases. The chain's CDR3 is CATRFRDRGTNSPLHF. The CDR3 nucleotides read TGTGCCACCAGGTTCCGGGACAGGGGGACGAATTCACCCCTCCACTTT.